The present T cell receptor (beta chain) was sequenced within a study of identical twins. Healthy Caucasians alone served as donors. Study-level results: Partly confounded zero-insertion analyses could result from invariant MAIT and iNKT cells. Fewer insertions characterized abundant cord blood beta clonotypes, whereas memory repertoires showed none.

This clonotype was seen a handful of times. What it binds is unknown. cDNA carried unique molecular identifiers, and a universal primer site was added by template switching. One entry per CDR3 protein, called by TCRdb with MiXCR from the 5' RACE reads. The profile shows about 390,000 distinct CDR3 sequences, roughly 9% of them singletons. Trimming cost V 0 bases and J 1 base, with 12 bases left between them. Germline V gene data show CDR1 as DFQATT and CDR2 as SNEGSKA (reference sequence). This CDR3 has 15 residues. The clonotype comes from a woman in her fifties or sixties in good health. The rearrangement links TRBV20-1 to TRBJ1-1; D gene unclear. The sequencing input was naive T cells sorted from blood. The CDR3 DNA is TGCAGTGCTAGAGAGGGCTCCTCGACGAACACTGAAGCTTTCTTT. It encodes CSAREGSSTNTEAFF.